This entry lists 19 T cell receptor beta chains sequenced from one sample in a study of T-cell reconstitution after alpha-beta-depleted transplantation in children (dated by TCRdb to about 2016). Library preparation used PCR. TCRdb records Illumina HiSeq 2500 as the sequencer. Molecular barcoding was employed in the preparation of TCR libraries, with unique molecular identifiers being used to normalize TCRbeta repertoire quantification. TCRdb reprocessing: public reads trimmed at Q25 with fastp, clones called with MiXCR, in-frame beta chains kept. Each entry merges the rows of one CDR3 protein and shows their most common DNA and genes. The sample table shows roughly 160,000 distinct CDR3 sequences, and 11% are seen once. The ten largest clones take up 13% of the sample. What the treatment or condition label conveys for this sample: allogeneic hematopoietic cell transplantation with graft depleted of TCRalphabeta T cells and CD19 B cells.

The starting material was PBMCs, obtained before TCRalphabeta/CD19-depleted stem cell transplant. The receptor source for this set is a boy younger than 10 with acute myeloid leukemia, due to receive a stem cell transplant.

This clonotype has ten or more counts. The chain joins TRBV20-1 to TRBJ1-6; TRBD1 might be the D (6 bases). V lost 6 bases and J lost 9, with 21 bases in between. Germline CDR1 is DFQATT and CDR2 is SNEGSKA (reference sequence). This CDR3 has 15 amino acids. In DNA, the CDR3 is TGCAGTGCAGGGAAGCATCAGGGGAATGGTTCACCCCTCCACTTT. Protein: CSAGKHQGNGSPLHF.

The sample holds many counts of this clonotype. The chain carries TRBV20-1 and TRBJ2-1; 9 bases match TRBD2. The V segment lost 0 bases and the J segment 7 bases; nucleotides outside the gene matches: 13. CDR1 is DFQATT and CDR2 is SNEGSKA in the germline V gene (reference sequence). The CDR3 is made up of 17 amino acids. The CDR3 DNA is TGCAGTGCTAGAGATCTCGAGGCTAGCGGGATTTGGAATGAGCAGTTCTTC. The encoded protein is CSARDLEASGIWNEQFF.

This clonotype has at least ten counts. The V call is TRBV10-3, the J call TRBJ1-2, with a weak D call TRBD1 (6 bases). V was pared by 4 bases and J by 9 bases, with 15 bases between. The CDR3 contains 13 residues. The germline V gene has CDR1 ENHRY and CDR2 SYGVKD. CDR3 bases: TGTGCCATCAGTGGAGAGGACAGTAATAGCTACACCTTC. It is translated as CAISGEDSNSYTF.

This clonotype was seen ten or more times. The DNA of the CDR3 is TGTGCCAGCAGTTACAACACGGGAATGTACGAGCAGTACTTC. Translation gives CASSYNTGMYEQYF. This chain uses TRBV6-5 with TRBJ2-7; D is perhaps TRBD2 (5 bases). Looked up from germline, CDR1 is MNHEY and CDR2 is SVGAGI. Trimming pared 2 bases from V and 4 bases from J, leaving 12 bases between. CDR3 length equals 14 residues.

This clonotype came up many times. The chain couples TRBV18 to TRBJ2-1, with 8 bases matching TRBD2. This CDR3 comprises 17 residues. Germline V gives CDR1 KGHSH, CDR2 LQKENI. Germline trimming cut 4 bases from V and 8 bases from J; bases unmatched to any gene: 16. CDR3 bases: TGTGCCAGCTCACTATCGGGGGCTAGCGGGTTTTATCATGAGCAGTTCTTC. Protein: CASSLSGASGFYHEQFF. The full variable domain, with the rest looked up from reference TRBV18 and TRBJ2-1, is NAGVMQNPRHLVRRRGQEARLRCSPMKGHSHVYWYRQLPEEGLKFMVYLQKENIIDESGMPKERFSAEFPKEGPSILRIQQVVRGDSAAYFCASSLSGASGFYHEQFFGPGTRLTVL.

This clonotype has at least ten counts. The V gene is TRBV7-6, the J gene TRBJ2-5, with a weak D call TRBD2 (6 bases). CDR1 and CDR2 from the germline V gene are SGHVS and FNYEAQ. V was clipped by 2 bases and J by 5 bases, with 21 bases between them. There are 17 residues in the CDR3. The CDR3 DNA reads TGTGCCAGCAGCTTAAGTGCGACTAGTCCCGGCCTGGAGACCCAGTACTTC. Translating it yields CASSLSATSPGLETQYF.

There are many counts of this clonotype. The chain's CDR3 is CASSFMGGYQPQHF. For the CDR3, the DNA is TGCGCCAGCAGCTTTATGGGAGGGTATCAGCCCCAGCATTTT. This rearrangement joins TRBV5-1 to TRBJ1-5, with D uncertain. V lost 2 bases to trimming and J lost 5 bases, with 11 bases between them. This CDR3 has 14 residues. In germline, CDR1 is SGHRS, CDR2 YFSETQ.

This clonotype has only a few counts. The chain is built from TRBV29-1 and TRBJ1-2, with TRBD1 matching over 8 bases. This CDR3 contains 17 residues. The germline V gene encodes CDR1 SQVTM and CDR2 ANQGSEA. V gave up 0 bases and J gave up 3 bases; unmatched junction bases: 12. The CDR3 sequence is CSVEDSRGDRYYYGYTF. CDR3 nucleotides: TGCAGCGTTGAAGATTCTCGTGGGGACAGGTACTACTATGGCTACACCTTC.

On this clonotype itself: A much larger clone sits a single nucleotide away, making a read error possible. The CDR3 DNA reads TGCAGTGCTAGTTGGCAGGGGGGCGCTGAAGCTTTCTTT. It yields the protein CSASWQGGAEAFF. J is TRBJ1-1 and V is TRBV20-1; 7 nucleotides agree with TRBD1. V lost 3 bases, J lost 6 bases, and 7 bases stayed unmatched. In germline, CDR1 is DFQATT, CDR2 SNEGSKA (reference sequence). The length of the CDR3 is 13 residues.

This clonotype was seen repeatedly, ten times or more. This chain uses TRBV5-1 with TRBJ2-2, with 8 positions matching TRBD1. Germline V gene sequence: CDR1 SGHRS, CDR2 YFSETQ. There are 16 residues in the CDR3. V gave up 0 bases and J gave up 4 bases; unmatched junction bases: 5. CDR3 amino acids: CASSLAAQGATGELFF. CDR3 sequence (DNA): TGCGCCAGCAGCTTGGCGGCTCAGGGGGCCACCGGGGAGCTGTTTTTT.

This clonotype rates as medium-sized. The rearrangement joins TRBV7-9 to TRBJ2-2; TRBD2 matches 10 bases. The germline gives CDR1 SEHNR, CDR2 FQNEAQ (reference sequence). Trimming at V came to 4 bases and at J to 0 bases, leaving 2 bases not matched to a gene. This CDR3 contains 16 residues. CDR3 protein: CASSSLAGANTGELFF. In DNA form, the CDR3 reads TGTGCCAGCAGCTCCCTAGCGGGAGCGAACACCGGGGAGCTGTTTTTT.

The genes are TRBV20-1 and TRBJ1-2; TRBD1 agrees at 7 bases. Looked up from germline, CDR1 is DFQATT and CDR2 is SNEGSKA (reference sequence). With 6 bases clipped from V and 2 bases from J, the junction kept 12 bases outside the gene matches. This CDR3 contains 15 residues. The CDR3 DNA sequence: TGCAGTGCAACATCCGGGACAGTAGTGAACTATGGCTACACCTTC. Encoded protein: CSATSGTVVNYGYTF.

The DNA of the CDR3 is TGTGCCAGCAGTCGAGACAGGAGCACAGATACGCAGTATTTT. Protein: CASSRDRSTDTQYF. The rearrangement joins TRBV6-5 to TRBJ2-3, with a weak D call TRBD1 (6 bases). Germline-derived CDR1 and CDR2 are MNHEY and SVGAGI. Trimming left V 5 bases short and J 0 bases short, with 9 bases between. This CDR3 spans 14 amino acids.

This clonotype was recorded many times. CDR3 bases: TGTGCCAGCAGCCCCCGACCCGCTGATGAGCAGTTCTTC. As protein: CASSPRPADEQFF. The rearrangement uses TRBV14 and TRBJ2-1; no reliable D call. Germline CDR1 is SGHDN and CDR2 is FVKESK. The CDR3 extends over 13 amino acids. Trimming took 4 bases from V and 8 from J, leaving 12 bases between them.

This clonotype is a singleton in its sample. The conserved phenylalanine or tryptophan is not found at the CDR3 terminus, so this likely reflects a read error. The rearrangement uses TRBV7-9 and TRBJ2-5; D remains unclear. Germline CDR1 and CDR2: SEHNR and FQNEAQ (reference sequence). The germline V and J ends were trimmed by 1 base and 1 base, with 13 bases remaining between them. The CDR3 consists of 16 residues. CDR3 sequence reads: CASSLERRERQETQYC. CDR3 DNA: TGTGCCAGCAGCTTAGAACGGCGCGAGCGCCAAGAGACCCAGTACTGC.

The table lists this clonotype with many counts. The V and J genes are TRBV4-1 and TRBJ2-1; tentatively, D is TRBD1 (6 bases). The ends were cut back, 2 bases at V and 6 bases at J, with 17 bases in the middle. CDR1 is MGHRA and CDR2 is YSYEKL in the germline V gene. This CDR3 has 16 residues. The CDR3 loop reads CASSQRVTGLGNEQFF. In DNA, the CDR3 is TGCGCCAGCAGCCAAAGGGTCACAGGGTTGGGCAATGAGCAGTTCTTC.

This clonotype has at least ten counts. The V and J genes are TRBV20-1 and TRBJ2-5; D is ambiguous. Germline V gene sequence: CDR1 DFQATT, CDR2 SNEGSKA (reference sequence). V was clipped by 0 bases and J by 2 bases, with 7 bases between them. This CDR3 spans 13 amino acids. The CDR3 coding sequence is TGCAGTGCTAGAGATCGCTTACAAGAGACCCAGTACTTC. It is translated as CSARDRLQETQYF.

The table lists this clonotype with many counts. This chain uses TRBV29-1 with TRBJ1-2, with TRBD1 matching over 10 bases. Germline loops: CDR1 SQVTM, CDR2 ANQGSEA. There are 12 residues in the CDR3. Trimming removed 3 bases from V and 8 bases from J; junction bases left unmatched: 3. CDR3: CSVDDRGQGYTF. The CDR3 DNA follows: TGCAGCGTTGACGACAGGGGGCAAGGCTACACCTTC.

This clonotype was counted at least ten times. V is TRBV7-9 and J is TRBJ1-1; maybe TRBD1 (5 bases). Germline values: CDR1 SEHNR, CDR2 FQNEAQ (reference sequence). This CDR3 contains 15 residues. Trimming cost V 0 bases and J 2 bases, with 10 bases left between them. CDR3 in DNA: TGTGCCAGCAGCTTAGCAGCAGGGCTTAACACTGAAGCTTTCTTT. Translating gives CASSLAAGLNTEAFF.